The 10 T cell receptor beta chains given below trace back to one sample, sequenced in a study of blood T cells in healthy people across ages. The authors ran a second PCR of 7 to 11 cycles using a sample-barcoded 5' primer and a J-beta primer mix. TCRdb reprocessed the 5' RACE reads via MiXCR and lists one record per CDR3 protein. Of 780,000 or so distinct CDR3 sequences listed, more than 20% are singletons. The same data also contributed to another study, on T cells of mothers and their children.

Sequenced sample: blood. These receptors were taken from a boy between 5 and 17 years old in good health.

J is TRBJ2-7 and V is TRBV29-1; D perhaps matches TRBD2 (6 bases). The CDR3 spans 13 residues. The germline gives CDR1 SQVTM, CDR2 ANQGSEA. V shed 5 bases and J shed 4 bases, with 15 bases lying between them. CDR3 nucleotides: TGCAGCGTTTCAAGAGCGGGTTCTTACGAGCAGTACTTC. Its protein product is CSVSRAGSYEQYF.

This sequence joins TRBV19 and TRBJ2-5; the D gene could be TRBD1 or TRBD2 (5 bases each). The CDR3 runs 13 residues. CDR1 is LNHDA and CDR2 is SQIVND in the germline V gene (reference sequence). With 9 bases removed from V and 6 bases from J, the gap between germline ends came to 17 bases. The CDR3 sequence is CARRGGYSKTQYF. Written as DNA, the CDR3 is TGTGCCAGACGGGGCGGCTACTCAAAGACCCAGTACTTC. Drawing the rest from reference TRBV19 and TRBJ2-5, the complete variable domain is DGGITQSPKYLFRKEGQNVTLSCEQNLNHDAMYWYRQDPGQGLRLIYYSQIVNDFQKGDIAEGYSVSREKKESFPLTVTSAQKNPTAFYLCARRGGYSKTQYFGPGTRLLVL.

This clonotype showed up just once. This sequence joins TRBV7-9 and TRBJ1-2, with 8 bases that match TRBD1. Germline values: CDR1 SEHNR, CDR2 FQNEAQ (reference sequence). The CDR3 totals 14 residues. V dropped 10 bases and J dropped 4; count of bases not matched to a gene: 11. The CDR3 coding sequence is TGTGCCACGCGCCAGGGGGCGGATTTCTATGGCTACACCTTC. Its protein is CATRQGADFYGYTF.

This clonotype occurred many times. The CDR3 nucleotides read TGCGCCAGCAGCCACGGACAGGGCTCCGATACGCAGTATTTT. Translated, it gives CASSHGQGSDTQYF. The chain employs TRBV4-3 and TRBJ2-3; 8 nucleotides match TRBD1. Germline V gene data show CDR1 as LGHNA and CDR2 as YSLEER. V gave up 3 bases and J gave up 6 bases; unmatched junction bases: 5. The CDR3 has 14 residues.

This chain joins TRBV29-1 and TRBJ2-5; the D gene is possibly TRBD2 (5 bases). This CDR3 contains 13 residues. Germline loops: CDR1 SQVTM, CDR2 ANQGSEA. Trimming cost V 4 bases and J 3 bases, with 12 bases left between them. The DNA for the CDR3 is TGCAGCGTTGTGGAACGGGGAAAAGAGACCCAGTACTTC. Translating it yields CSVVERGKETQYF.

This chain uses TRBV20-1 with TRBJ2-1; D may be TRBD2 (5 bases). The J call may be mistaken, given a closer DNA end match to TRBJ2-5. The germline CDR1 and CDR2 sequences are DFQATT and SNEGSKA (reference sequence). The CDR3 has 12 residues. CDR3 sequence: CSARGRTETQYF. The CDR3 region has the DNA TGCAGTGCTAGAGGCCGGACTGAGACCCAGTACTTC.

This chain links TRBV29-1 with TRBJ2-5; 13 bases line up with TRBD2. Germline V CDR1 and CDR2: SQVTM, ANQGSEA. V lost 5 bases, J lost 5 bases, and 2 bases stayed unmatched. CDR3 length: 13 amino acids. This chain's CDR3 is CSVRTSGSETQYF. DNA for the CDR3: TGCAGCGTTCGGACTAGCGGGAGCGAGACCCAGTACTTC.

The chain recombines TRBV7-9 with TRBJ1-1; D is possibly TRBD1 (5 bases). The CDR3 spans 13 residues. Deletions cut 3 bases from V and 6 bases from J, with 11 bases between. In germline, CDR1 is SEHNR, CDR2 FQNEAQ (reference sequence). The CDR3 sequence is CASSLGRGAEAFF. The CDR3, as DNA: TGTGCCAGCAGCTTGGGACGGGGGGCTGAAGCTTTCTTT.

The V gene is TRBV27, the J gene TRBJ1-2, with 7 bases identical to TRBD1. CDR3 length: 14 amino acids. V lost 2 bases to trimming and J lost 8 bases; unmatched junction nucleotides: 8. Germline CDR1 MNHEY, CDR2 SMNVEV (reference sequence). The DNA for the CDR3 is TGTGCCAGCAGTTTAACGACAGGGTATGGGGGCTACACCTTC. The encoded protein is CASSLTTGYGGYTF.

In this sample, this clonotype turned up a few times. This chain uses TRBV2 with TRBJ2-1, with D uncertain. CDR1 SNHLY and CDR2 FYNNEI come from the germline V gene. The CDR3 is 17 amino acids. Trimming took off 1 base at V and 0 bases at J, with 13 bases between the two ends. The CDR3 nucleotides are TGTGCCAGCAGTGAAGTTACAGCGCTTTCCTCCTACAATGAGCAGTTCTTC. This gives the protein CASSEVTALSSYNEQFF.